This T cell receptor beta chain was captured by sequencing in a study of cytomegalovirus exposure and HLA in healthy donors. This CDR3 region has 16 residues. The germline CDR1 and CDR2 sequences are SQVTM and ANQGSEA. V dropped 4 bases and J dropped 1; count of bases not matched to a gene: 1. As regards this clone: Distinct nucleotide sequences in the sample also encode this CDR3.

13 Jbeta primers and 60 Vbeta primers were used for the PCR. The assay was immunoSEQ multiplex PCR, and TCRdb's table has in-frame clones only and misses some. The data hold about 140,000 clones, with about four fifths observed a single time. This TCR came from a male donor in good health and CMV-seronegative. Sequenced sample: PBMCs. V is TRBV29-1 and J is TRBJ2-6, with 13 bases lining up with TRBD2. The CDR3 protein is CSVGLAGGSGANVLTF. CDR3 in DNA: TGCAGCGTTGGACTAGCGGGGGGATCTGGGGCCAACGTCCTGACTTTC.